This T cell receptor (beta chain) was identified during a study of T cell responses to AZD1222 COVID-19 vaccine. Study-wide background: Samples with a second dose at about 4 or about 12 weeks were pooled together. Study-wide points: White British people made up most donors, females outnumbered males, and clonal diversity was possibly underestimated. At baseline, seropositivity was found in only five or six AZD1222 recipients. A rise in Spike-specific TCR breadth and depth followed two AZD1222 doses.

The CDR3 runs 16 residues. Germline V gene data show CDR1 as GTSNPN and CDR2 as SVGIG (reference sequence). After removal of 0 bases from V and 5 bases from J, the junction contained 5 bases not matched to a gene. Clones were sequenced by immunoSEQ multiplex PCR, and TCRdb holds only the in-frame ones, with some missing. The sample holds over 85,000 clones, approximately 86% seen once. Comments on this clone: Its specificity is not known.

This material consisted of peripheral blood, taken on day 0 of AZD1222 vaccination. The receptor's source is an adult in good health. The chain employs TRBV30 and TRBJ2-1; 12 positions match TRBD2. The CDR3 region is CAWSVLAGGLNNEQFF. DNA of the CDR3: TGTGCCTGGAGTGTACTAGCGGGAGGCCTAAACAATGAGCAGTTCTTC.